The 12 T cell receptor beta chains in this list originate from one sample, sequenced in a study of control samples from healthy donors and cancer patients. Assay used: immunoSEQ multiplex PCR; TCRdb lists only in-frame clones, some missing. Altogether approximately 140,000 clones are present, around 90% being singletons, with the ten largest covering approximately 11%. The sequencing sample was made of blood. All receptors derive from a young man in good health.

The rearrangement joins TRBV11-1 to TRBJ2-5; tentatively, D is TRBD1 (6 bases). The CDR3 spans 14 residues. From germline, CDR1 is SGHAT and CDR2 FQDESV (reference sequence). The V and J ends lost 5 bases and 3 bases respectively, with 13 bases between them. The CDR3 DNA is TGTGCCAGCAGCCCACTGGGACAAGAAGAGACCCAGTACTTC. Translating it yields CASSPLGQEETQYF. Full variable domain (missing parts from reference TRBV11-1 and TRBJ2-5): EAEVAQSPRYKITEKSQAVAFWCDPISGHATLYWYRQILGQGPELLVQFQDESVVDDSQLPKDRFSAERLKGVDSTLKIQPAELGDSAMYLCASSPLGQEETQYFGPGTRLLVL.

J is TRBJ1-2 and V is TRBV18; 8 bases are shared with TRBD1. V lost 3 bases, J lost 7 bases, and 10 bases stayed unmatched. Germline loops: CDR1 KGHSH, CDR2 LQKENI. This CDR3 is built from 15 residues. The CDR3 is CASSPGGQGIGGYTF. DNA for the CDR3: TGTGCCAGCTCACCTGGAGGACAGGGTATCGGTGGCTACACCTTC.

The count of this clone is one. The chain links TRBV2 to TRBJ1-2; D is perhaps TRBD1 (6 bases). The CDR3 has 14 residues. CDR1 and CDR2 (germline): SNHLY, FYNNEI. V dropped 1 base and J dropped 4 bases, with 10 bases sitting between them. CDR3 bases: TGTGCCAGCAGTGAAGGCAGGGGTTCCTATGGCTACACCTTC. This gives the protein CASSEGRGSYGYTF.

The rearrangement links TRBV12-3 or TRBV12-4 to TRBJ1-1; D is uncertain. CDR3 size: 13 residues. V was cut by 1 base and J by 4 bases, with 7 bases left in between. DNA of the CDR3: TGTGCCAGCAGTTTAGGCCCGGGCACTGAAGCTTTCTTT. Translated, it gives CASSLGPGTEAFF.

The V and J genes are TRBV5-4 and TRBJ1-2, with D unclear. This CDR3 has 12 residues. Germline CDR1 reads SGHNT; CDR2 reads YYREEE (reference sequence). V gave up 0 bases and J gave up 8 bases, with 8 bases separating them. In DNA form, the CDR3 reads TGTGCCAGCAGCTTGGGAGAGGGAGGCTACACCTTC. It yields the protein CASSLGEGGYTF.

This clone has more than one count but fewer than ten. The J gene is TRBJ2-3, the V gene TRBV6-4; D is possibly TRBD2 (6 bases). This CDR3 is 15 amino acids long. With 2 bases removed from V and 0 bases from J, the gap between germline ends came to 9 bases. CDR1 is MRHNA, CDR2 SNTAGT, per germline. DNA of the CDR3: TGTGCCAGCAGTGACGGCGGGAAGAGCACAGATACGCAGTATTTT. Encoded protein: CASSDGGKSTDTQYF.

The chain recombines TRBV2 with TRBJ2-5; D possibly matches TRBD1 or TRBD2 (5 bases each). CDR3 length: 14 residues. CDR1 is SNHLY and CDR2 is FYNNEI in the germline V gene. V lost 7 bases, J lost 2 bases, and 14 bases lay in between. The CDR3: CASNPGRRQETQYF. The CDR3 bases are TGTGCCAGCAACCCGGGACGGAGACAAGAGACCCAGTACTTC.

The chain is built from TRBV6-2 or TRBV6-3 and TRBJ2-2, with D hard to call. CDR1 is MNHEY and CDR2 is SVGEGT in the germline V gene. Trimming shortened V by 8 bases and J by 6 bases, and 13 bases separated the two germline ends. The CDR3 spans 13 residues. This CDR3 is CASCRLVPGELFF. The CDR3 DNA follows: TGTGCCAGCTGCCGATTGGTCCCCGGGGAGCTGTTTTTT.

The V call is TRBV10-1, the J call TRBJ2-7, with D hard to call. Per germline, CDR1 WNHNN and CDR2 SYGVQD (reference sequence). The V end lost 10 bases, the J end lost 1 base, and 14 bases lay between the germline ends. The CDR3 is made up of 13 amino acids. DNA of the CDR3: TGCGCCACCCCCGGGCCAGGATCCTACGAGCAGTACTTC. Protein sequence: CATPGPGSYEQYF.

The V and J genes are TRBV5-6 and TRBJ2-3; no clear D. Germline V gene sequence: CDR1 SGHDT, CDR2 YYEEEE. V was shortened by 3 bases and J by 6 bases, with 11 bases between the two germline ends. The CDR3 length is 13 residues. Here the CDR3 DNA reads TGTGCCAGCAGCTCTGTTAAGAGGGATACGCAGTATTTT. This gives the protein CASSSVKRDTQYF. Looking up the rest from reference TRBV5-6 and TRBJ2-3 gives the full variable domain: DAGVTQSPTHLIKTRGQQVTLRCSPKSGHDTVSWYQQALGQGPQFIFQYYEEEERQRGNFPDRFSGHQFPNYSSELNVNALLLGDSALYLCASSSVKRDTQYFGPGTRLTVL.

V usage is TRBV15 and J usage is TRBJ1-3; D call uncertain. This CDR3 has 16 amino acids. With 0 bases removed from V and 0 bases from J, the gap between germline ends came to 9 bases. CDR1 is LNHNV and CDR2 is YYDKDF in the germline V gene (reference sequence). CDR3 coding DNA: TGTGCCACCAGCAGAGATGTTTCGGTCTCTGGAAACACCATATATTTT. Protein product: CATSRDVSVSGNTIYF.

The V and J genes are TRBV28 and TRBJ1-1; D possibly corresponds to TRBD1 (5 bases). The germline CDR1 and CDR2 sequences are MDHEN and SYDVKM. With 7 bases removed from V and 5 bases from J, the gap between germline ends came to 17 bases. The CDR3 runs to 14 residues. The CDR3: CASIKNGGGTEAFF. The CDR3 DNA reads as TGTGCCAGCATTAAGAATGGGGGAGGAACTGAAGCTTTCTTT.